The T cell receptor beta chain described here comes from a study of cytomegalovirus exposure and HLA in healthy donors. Study context: Early released data had around 88 million unique TCRs, all coming from HLA-typed donors.

This clone was seen a handful of times. Trimming cost V 4 bases and J 6 bases; bases outside gene matches: 9. This CDR3 has 14 amino acids. Germline-derived CDR1 and CDR2 are SGHDT and YYEEEE. The PCR ran on 60 Vbeta and 13 Jbeta primers. Assay: immunoSEQ multiplex PCR; the TCRdb copy retains only in-frame clones and omits some. The profile covers approximately 110,000 clones, with roughly 70% appearing a single time and roughly 11% taken by the ten largest. This chain links TRBV5-6 with TRBJ2-7; 8 positions agree with TRBD2. The sequence derives from a middle-aged man in good health and CMV-seropositive. The sample taken for sequencing was PBMCs. CDR3 loop: CASSLWEAGAEQYV. CDR3 nucleotides: TGTGCCAGCAGCCTTTGGGAAGCGGGAGCCGAGCAGTACGTC.